Shown below are 3 T cell receptor beta chains from a single sample sequenced in a study of blood T cell repertoires in COVID-19. Profiling relied on immunoSEQ multiplex PCR, and the TCRdb table lists in-frame clones only, not all of them. The table has 200,000 or so clones, about 79% seen once. The sequencing sample was made of peripheral blood. The receptors come from a man aged 35-49 years who had recovered from COVID-19.

The CDR3 reads CSVEGLGATEAFF. The CDR3 coding sequence is TGCAGCGTTGAAGGTTTGGGGGCCACTGAAGCTTTCTTT. The chain combines TRBV29-1 with TRBJ1-1; D possibly corresponds to TRBD1 (6 bases). Germline CDR1 is SQVTM and CDR2 is ANQGSEA. V dropped 1 base and J dropped 4 bases, with 10 bases sitting between them. The CDR3 is 13 amino acids.

This clone was seen more than once but under ten times. The chain combines TRBV9 with TRBJ1-5, with a possible D match to TRBD1 (6 bases). CDR3 length equals 14 residues. Trimming took 4 bases from V and 7 from J, leaving 15 bases between them. In germline, CDR1 is SGDLS, CDR2 YYNGEE. CDR3 protein: CASSPTQGGQPQHF. DNA of the CDR3: TGTGCCAGCAGCCCCACACAGGGCGGGCAGCCCCAGCATTTT. The full variable domain, its missing parts supplied by reference TRBV9 and TRBJ1-5, is DSGVTQTPKHLITATGQRVTLRCSPRSGDLSVYWYQQSLDQGLQFLIQYYNGEERAKGNILERFSAQQFPDLHSELNLSSLELGDSALYFCASSPTQGGQPQHFGDGTRLSIL.

This sequence joins TRBV6-5 and TRBJ2-7, with D maybe TRBD1 (6 bases). This CDR3 has 15 amino acids. Trimming cost V 4 bases and J 4 bases, with 17 bases left between them. The germline gives CDR1 MNHEY, CDR2 SVGAGI. The chain's CDR3 is CASSSPDSLAYEQYF. The CDR3 DNA is TGTGCCAGCAGTTCCCCGGACAGTCTCGCTTACGAGCAGTACTTC.